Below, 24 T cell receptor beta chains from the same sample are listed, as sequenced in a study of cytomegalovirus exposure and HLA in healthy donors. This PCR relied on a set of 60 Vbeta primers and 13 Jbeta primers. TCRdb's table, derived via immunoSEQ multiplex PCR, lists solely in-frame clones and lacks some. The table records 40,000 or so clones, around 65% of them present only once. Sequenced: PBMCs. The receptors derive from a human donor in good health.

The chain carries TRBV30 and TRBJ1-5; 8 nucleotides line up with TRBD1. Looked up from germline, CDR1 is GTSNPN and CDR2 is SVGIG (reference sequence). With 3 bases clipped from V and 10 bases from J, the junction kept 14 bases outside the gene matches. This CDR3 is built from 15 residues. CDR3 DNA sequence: TGTGCCTGGAGGGCCCCTCTAACAGGGGGAGAACCCCAGCATTTT. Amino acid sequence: CAWRAPLTGGEPQHF.

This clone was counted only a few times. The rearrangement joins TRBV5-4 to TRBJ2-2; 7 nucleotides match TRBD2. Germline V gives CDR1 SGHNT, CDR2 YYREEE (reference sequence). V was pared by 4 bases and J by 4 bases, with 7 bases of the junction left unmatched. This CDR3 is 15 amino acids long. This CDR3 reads CASSTGGLGTGELFF. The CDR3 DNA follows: TGTGCCAGCAGCACGGGGGGACTGGGCACCGGGGAGCTGTTTTTT.

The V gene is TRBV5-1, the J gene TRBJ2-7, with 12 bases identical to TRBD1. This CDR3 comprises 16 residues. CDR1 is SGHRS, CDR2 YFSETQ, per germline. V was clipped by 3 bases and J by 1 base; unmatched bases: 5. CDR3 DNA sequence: TGCGCCAGCAGCTCGGGACAGGGGGCCGGATCCTACGAGCAGTACTTC. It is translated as CASSSGQGAGSYEQYF.

This CDR3 reads CASSLVGSSRYTF. CDR3 in DNA: TGTGCCAGCAGCTTGGTGGGGAGCTCCCGCTACACCTTC. V usage is TRBV5-4 and J usage is TRBJ1-2, with D unclear. The CDR3 length is 13 residues. Germline V gene lookup returns CDR1 SGHNT and CDR2 YYREEE (reference sequence). Trimming pared 0 bases from V and 9 bases from J, leaving 12 bases between. Supplemented by reference TRBV5-4 and TRBJ1-2, the full variable domain reads ETGVTQSPTHLIKTRGQQVTLRCSSQSGHNTVSWYQQALGQGPQFIFQYYREEENGRGNFPPRFSGLQFPNYSSELNVNALELDDSALYLCASSLVGSSRYTFGSGTRLTVV.

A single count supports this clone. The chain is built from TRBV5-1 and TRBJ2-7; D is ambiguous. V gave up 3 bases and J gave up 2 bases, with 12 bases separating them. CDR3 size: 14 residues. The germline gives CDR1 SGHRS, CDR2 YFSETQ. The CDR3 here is CASSSYTGTYEQYF. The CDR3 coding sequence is TGCGCCAGCAGCTCTTATACCGGTACCTACGAGCAGTACTTC.

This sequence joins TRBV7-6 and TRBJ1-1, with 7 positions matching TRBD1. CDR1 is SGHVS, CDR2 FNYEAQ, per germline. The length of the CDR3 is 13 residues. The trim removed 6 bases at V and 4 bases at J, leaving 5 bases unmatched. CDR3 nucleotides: TGTGCCAGCAGTCGACAGGGTGGCACTGAAGCTTTCTTT. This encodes CASSRQGGTEAFF.

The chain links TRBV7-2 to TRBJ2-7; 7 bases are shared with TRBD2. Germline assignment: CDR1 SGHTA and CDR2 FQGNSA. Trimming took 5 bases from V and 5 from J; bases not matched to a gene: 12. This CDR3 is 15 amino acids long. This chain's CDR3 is CASSHSGAGENEQYF. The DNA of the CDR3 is TGTGCCAGCAGCCACAGTGGGGCGGGGGAAAACGAGCAGTACTTC.

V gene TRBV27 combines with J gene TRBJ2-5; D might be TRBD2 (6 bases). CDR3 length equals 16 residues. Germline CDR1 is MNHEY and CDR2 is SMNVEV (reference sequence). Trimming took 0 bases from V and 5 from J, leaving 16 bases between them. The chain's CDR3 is CASSLSRLASMETQYF. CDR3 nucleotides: TGTGCCAGCAGTTTATCTAGGCTAGCGTCGATGGAGACCCAGTACTTC.

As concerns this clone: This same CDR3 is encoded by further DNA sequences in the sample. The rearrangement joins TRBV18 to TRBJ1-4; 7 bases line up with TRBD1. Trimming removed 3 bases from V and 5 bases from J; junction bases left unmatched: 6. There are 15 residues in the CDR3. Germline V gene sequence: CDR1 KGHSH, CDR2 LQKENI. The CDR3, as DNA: TGTGCCAGCTCACCTCCGGGACAGAGAAATGAAAAACTGTTTTTT. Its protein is CASSPPGQRNEKLFF.

CDR3 DNA sequence: TGTGCCAGCACCCCGACCGGGACATACTACAATGAGCAGTTCTTC. Protein product: CASTPTGTYYNEQFF. The chain uses TRBV6-6 and TRBJ2-1; possibly TRBD1 for D (6 bases). Germline V gene data show CDR1 as MNHNY and CDR2 as SVGAGI (reference sequence). The V end was cut by 7 bases, the J end by 3 bases, with 16 bases between. The CDR3 runs to 15 residues.

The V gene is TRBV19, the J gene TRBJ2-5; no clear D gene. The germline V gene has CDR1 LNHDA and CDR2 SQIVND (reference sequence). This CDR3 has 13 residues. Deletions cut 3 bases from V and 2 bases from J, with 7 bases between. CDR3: CASSIISQETQYF. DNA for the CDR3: TGTGCCAGTAGTATTATCTCGCAAGAGACCCAGTACTTC.

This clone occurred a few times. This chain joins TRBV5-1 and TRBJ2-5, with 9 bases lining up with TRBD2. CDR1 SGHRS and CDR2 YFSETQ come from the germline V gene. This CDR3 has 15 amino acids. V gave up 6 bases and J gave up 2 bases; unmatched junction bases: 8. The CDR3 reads CASNPLAGSQETQYF. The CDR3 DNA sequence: TGCGCCAGCAACCCGCTAGCGGGGTCGCAAGAGACCCAGTACTTC.

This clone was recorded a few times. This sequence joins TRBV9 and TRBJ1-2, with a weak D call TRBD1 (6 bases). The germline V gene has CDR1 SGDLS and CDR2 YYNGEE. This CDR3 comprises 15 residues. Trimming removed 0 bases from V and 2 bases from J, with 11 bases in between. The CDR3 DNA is TGTGCCAGCAGCGTAGCAGCAGGGGACAACTATGGCTACACCTTC. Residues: CASSVAAGDNYGYTF.

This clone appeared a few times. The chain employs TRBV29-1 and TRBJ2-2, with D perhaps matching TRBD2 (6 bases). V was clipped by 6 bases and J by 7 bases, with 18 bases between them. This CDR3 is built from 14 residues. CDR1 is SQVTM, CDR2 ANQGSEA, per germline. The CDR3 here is CSVLPPGLIGELFF. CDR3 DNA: TGCAGCGTACTCCCTCCGGGACTGATCGGGGAGCTGTTTTTT.

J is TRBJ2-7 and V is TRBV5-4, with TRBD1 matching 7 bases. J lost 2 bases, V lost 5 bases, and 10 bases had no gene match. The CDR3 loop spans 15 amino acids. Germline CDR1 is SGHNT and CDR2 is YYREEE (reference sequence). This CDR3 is CASRSKTGPTYEQYF. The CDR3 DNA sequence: TGTGCCAGCAGGTCAAAGACAGGGCCAACCTACGAGCAGTACTTC.

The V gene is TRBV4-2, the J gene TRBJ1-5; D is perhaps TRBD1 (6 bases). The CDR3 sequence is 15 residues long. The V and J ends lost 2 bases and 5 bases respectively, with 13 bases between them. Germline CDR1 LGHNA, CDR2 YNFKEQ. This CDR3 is CASSQPGETDQPQHF. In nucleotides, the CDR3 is TGTGCCAGCAGCCAACCAGGGGAAACGGATCAGCCCCAGCATTTT.

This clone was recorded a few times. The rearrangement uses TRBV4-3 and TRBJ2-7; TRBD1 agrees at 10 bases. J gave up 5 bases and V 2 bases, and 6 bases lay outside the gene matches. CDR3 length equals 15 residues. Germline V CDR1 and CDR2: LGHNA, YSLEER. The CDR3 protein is CASSQRSGQGDEQYF. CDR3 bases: TGCGCCAGCAGCCAACGTTCCGGACAGGGGGACGAGCAGTACTTC.

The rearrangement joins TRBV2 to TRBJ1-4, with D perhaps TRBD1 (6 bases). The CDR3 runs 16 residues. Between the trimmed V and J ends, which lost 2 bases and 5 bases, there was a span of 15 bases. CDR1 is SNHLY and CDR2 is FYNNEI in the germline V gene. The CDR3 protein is CASSERGGEVNEKLFF. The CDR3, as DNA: TGTGCCAGCAGTGAACGAGGGGGGGAAGTGAATGAAAAACTGTTTTTT. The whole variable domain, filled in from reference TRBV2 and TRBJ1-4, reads EPEVTQTPSHQVTQMGQEVILRCVPISNHLYFYWYRQILGQKVEFLVSFYNNEISEKSEIFDDQFSVERPDGSNFTLKIRSTKLEDSAMYFCASSERGGEVNEKLFFGSGTQLSVL.

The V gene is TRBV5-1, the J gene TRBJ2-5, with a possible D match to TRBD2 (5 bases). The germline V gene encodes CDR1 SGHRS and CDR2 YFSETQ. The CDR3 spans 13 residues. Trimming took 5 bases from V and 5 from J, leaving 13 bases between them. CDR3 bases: TGCGCCAGCAGGAGATGGGGAGCTGAGACCCAGTACTTC. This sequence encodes CASRRWGAETQYF.

Written as DNA, the CDR3 is TGTGCCAGCAGCGACCGGGACAGGGTACAAGAGACCCAGTACTTC. This gives the protein CASSDRDRVQETQYF. This rearrangement joins TRBV16 to TRBJ2-5; TRBD1 matches 9 bases. V dropped 5 bases and J dropped 2; count of bases not matched to a gene: 6. The CDR3 loop spans 15 amino acids. The germline CDR1 and CDR2 sequences are KGHSY and FQNENV.

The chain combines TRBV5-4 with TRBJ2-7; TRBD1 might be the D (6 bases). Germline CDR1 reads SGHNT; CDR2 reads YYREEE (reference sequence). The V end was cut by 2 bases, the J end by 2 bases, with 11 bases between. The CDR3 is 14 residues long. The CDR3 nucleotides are TGTGCCAGCAGCTTAGGGGGAGTCACCTACGAGCAGTACTTC. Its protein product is CASSLGGVTYEQYF.

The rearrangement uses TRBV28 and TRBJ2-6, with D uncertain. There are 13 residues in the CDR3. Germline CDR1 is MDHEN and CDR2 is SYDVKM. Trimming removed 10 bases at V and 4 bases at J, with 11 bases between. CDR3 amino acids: CANRESGANVLTF. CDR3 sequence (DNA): TGTGCCAACCGAGAGTCCGGGGCCAACGTCCTGACTTTC. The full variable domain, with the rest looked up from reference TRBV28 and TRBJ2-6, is DVKVTQSSRYLVKRTGEKVFLECVQDMDHENMFWYRQDPGLGLRLIYFSYDVKMKEKGDIPEGYSVSREKKERFSLILESASTNQTSMYLCANRESGANVLTFGAGSRLTVL.

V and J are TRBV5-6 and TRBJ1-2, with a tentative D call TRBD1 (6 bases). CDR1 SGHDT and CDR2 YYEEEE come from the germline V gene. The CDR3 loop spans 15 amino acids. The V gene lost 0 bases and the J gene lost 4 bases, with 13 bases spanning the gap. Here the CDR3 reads CASSLVEGVAYGYTF. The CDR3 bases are TGTGCCAGCAGCTTGGTTGAGGGGGTTGCCTATGGCTACACCTTC.

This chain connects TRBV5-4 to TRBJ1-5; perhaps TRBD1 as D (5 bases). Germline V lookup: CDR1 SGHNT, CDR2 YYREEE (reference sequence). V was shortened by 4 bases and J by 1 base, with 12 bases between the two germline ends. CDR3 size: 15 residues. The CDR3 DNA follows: TGTGCCAGCAGCGTGGGGGGGGTCAGCAATCAGCCCCAGCATTTT. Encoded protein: CASSVGGVSNQPQHF.